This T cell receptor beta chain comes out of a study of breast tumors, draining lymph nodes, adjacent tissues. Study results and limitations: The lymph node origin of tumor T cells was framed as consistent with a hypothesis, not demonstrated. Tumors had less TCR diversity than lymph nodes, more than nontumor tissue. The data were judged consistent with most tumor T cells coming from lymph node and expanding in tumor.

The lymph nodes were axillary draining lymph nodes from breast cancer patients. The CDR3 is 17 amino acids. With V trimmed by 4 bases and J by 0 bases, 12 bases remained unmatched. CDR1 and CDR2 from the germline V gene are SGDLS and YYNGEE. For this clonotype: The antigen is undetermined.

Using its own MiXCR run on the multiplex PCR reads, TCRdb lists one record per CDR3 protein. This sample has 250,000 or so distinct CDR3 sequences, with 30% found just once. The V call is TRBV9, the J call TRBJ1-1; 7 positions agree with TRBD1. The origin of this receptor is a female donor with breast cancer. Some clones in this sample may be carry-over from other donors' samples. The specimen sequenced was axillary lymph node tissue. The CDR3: CASSPGGVWPVNTEAFF. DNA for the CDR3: TGTGCCAGCAGCCCAGGGGGGGTATGGCCAGTGAACACTGAAGCTTTCTTT.